The clone carrying this TCR beta chain was seen a single time. The antigen is not known. The second PCR ran about 7 to 12 cycles with a sample-barcoded 5' primer and J-beta primers. TCRdb independently ran MiXCR on the 5' RACE reads; one entry per CDR3 protein. The repertoire holds 980,000 or so distinct CDR3 sequences, with around 46% as singletons. The data originate from a study of blood T cells in healthy people across ages. Study-level points and caveats: The CMV status of each donor remained undetermined, and this could have confounded shifts in expanded clonotypes.

The CDR3 contains 13 residues. Germline-derived CDR1 and CDR2 are KGHSH and LQKENI. The germline V and J ends were trimmed by 3 bases and 7 bases, with 9 bases remaining between them. Specimen: blood. The gene calls are TRBV18 and TRBJ2-2; D is uncertain. This sequence was found in a man aged 25-45 years in good health. The CDR3 nucleotides read TGTGCCAGCTCACCCACCATCGACGGGGAGCTGTTTTTT. Protein: CASSPTIDGELFF. The full variable domain, rest sourced from reference TRBV18 and TRBJ2-2, is NAGVMQNPRHLVRRRGQEARLRCSPMKGHSHVYWYRQLPEEGLKFMVYLQKENIIDESGMPKERFSAEFPKEGPSILRIQQVVRGDSAAYFCASSPTIDGELFFGEGSRLTVL.